What follows are 27 T cell receptor beta chains derived from one specimen sequenced in a study of cytomegalovirus exposure and HLA in healthy donors. The primer mix had 60 Vbeta and 13 Jbeta primers. Libraries were prepared by immunoSEQ multiplex PCR; TCRdb keeps only in-frame clonotypes and omits some of them. The sample holds fewer than 200,000 clones, around 80% seen once. The sequencing input was PBMCs. The receptors were gathered from a man between 40 and 49 years old in good health and CMV-seropositive.

This rearrangement joins TRBV7-3 to TRBJ2-3; TRBD2 aligns across 14 bases. This CDR3 is 16 amino acids long. V lost 5 bases and J lost 6; bases outside the gene matches: 7. The germline V gene has CDR1 SGHTA and CDR2 FQGTGA. The CDR3 reads CASSPMGLAGADTQYF. The CDR3 nucleotides read TGTGCCAGCAGCCCAATGGGACTAGCGGGAGCCGATACGCAGTATTTT.

This clone has more than one count but fewer than ten. The chain combines TRBV7-2 with TRBJ2-3; TRBD2 is a possible D gene (5 bases). The CDR3 contains 13 residues. V lost 5 bases and J lost 3, with 9 bases in between. Germline V gene sequence: CDR1 SGHTA, CDR2 FQGNSA. The CDR3 is CASSTGGTDTQYF. The CDR3 region has the DNA TGTGCCAGCAGCACCGGAGGAACAGATACGCAGTATTTT. Looking up the rest from reference TRBV7-2 and TRBJ2-3 gives the full variable domain: GAGVSQSPSNKVTEKGKDVELRCDPISGHTALYWYRQSLGQGLEFLIYFQGNSAPDKSGLPSDRFSAERTGGSVSTLTIQRTQQEDSAVYLCASSTGGTDTQYFGPGTRLTVL.

The gene calls are TRBV7-2 and TRBJ2-1; 12 nucleotides align to TRBD2. The V and J ends lost 4 bases and 7 bases, in that order; junction bases with no gene match: 8. CDR3 length: 16 amino acids. The V gene's germline CDR1 is SGHTA and CDR2 FQGNSA. The CDR3 reads CASSSTSGSVRNEQFF. For the CDR3, the DNA is TGTGCCAGCAGCTCGACTAGCGGGAGTGTGAGGAATGAGCAGTTCTTC.

The table lists this clone with a few counts. The chain has TRBV25-1 and TRBJ2-3; TRBD2 agrees at 14 bases. The CDR3 spans 16 residues. Germline V gene lookup returns CDR1 MGHDK and CDR2 SYGVNS. Losses at the gene ends were 6 bases for V and 5 bases for J; bases not matched to a gene: 7. The CDR3 sequence: CASSKTSGRAEDTQYF. Here the CDR3 DNA reads TGTGCCAGCAGCAAGACTAGCGGGAGGGCGGAAGATACGCAGTATTTT. The variable domain in full, with the rest retrieved from reference TRBV25-1 and TRBJ2-3, is EADIYQTPRYLVIGTGKKITLECSQTMGHDKMYWYQQDPGMELHLIHYSYGVNSTEKGDLSSESTVSRIRTEHFPLTLESARPSHTSQYLCASSKTSGRAEDTQYFGPGTRLTVL.

Here the CDR3 DNA reads TGCGCCAGCAGCTTGGGCCAGGGGGCTAGGAGAGATGGCTACACCTTC. It is translated as CASSLGQGARRDGYTF. The chain couples TRBV5-1 to TRBJ1-2, with 8 positions matching TRBD1. This CDR3 region has 16 residues. The V gene's germline CDR1 is SGHRS and CDR2 YFSETQ. Trimming cost V 0 bases and J 6 bases; bases outside gene matches: 10.

The rearrangement uses TRBV6-1 and TRBJ2-7; D is unresolved. The CDR3 extends over 13 amino acids. The germline CDR1 and CDR2 sequences are MNHNS and SASEGT. The V end lost 7 bases, the J end lost 2 bases, and 12 bases lay between the germline ends. Here the CDR3 reads CASKIRDAYEQYF. In nucleotides, the CDR3 is TGTGCCAGCAAAATTAGAGATGCCTACGAGCAGTACTTC.

The V gene is TRBV19, the J gene TRBJ2-6, with a possible D match to TRBD1 (6 bases). The CDR3 has 16 amino acids. Germline V gene data show CDR1 as LNHDA and CDR2 as SQIVND (reference sequence). The ends were cut back, 5 bases at V and 0 bases at J, with 11 bases in the middle. In nucleotides, the CDR3 is TGTGCCAGTAGTTCACAGGACAGCTCTGGGGCCAACGTCCTGACTTTC. Protein product: CASSSQDSSGANVLTF.

The V gene is TRBV10-3, the J gene TRBJ1-2; 7 bases match TRBD1. V shed 2 bases, J shed 1 base, and the junction held 1 base outside the gene matches. Germline V gives CDR1 ENHRY, CDR2 SYGVKD. This CDR3 spans 14 amino acids. The CDR3 here is CAISEDRDNYGYTF. The CDR3 DNA reads TGTGCCATCAGTGAGGACAGGGATAACTATGGCTACACCTTC.

The chain couples TRBV19 to TRBJ2-7; D may be TRBD2 (6 bases). CDR3 size: 13 residues. Germline V CDR1 and CDR2: LNHDA, SQIVND (reference sequence). Between the trimmed V and J ends, which lost 6 bases and 4 bases, there was a span of 13 bases. CDR3: CASSGRANYEQYF. In DNA form, the CDR3 reads TGTGCCAGTAGCGGGAGAGCTAATTACGAGCAGTACTTC.

This clone has just one count. The chain joins TRBV7-2 to TRBJ2-3, with a possible D match to TRBD2 (6 bases). The CDR3 sequence is 16 residues long. Deletions cut 1 base from V and 2 bases from J, with 13 bases between. CDR1 and CDR2 from the germline V gene are SGHTA and FQGNSA. The CDR3 here is CASSLGRAGFTDTQYF. In nucleotides, the CDR3 is TGTGCCAGCAGCTTAGGTAGGGCGGGGTTCACAGATACGCAGTATTTT.

V is TRBV15 and J is TRBJ2-7; possible D gene TRBD2, 6 bases. Germline CDR1 and CDR2: LNHNV and YYDKDF (reference sequence). V lost 0 bases, J lost 3 bases, and 9 bases lay in between. This CDR3 is 14 amino acids long. The CDR3, as DNA: TGTGCCACCAGCAGAGAGGGAGGAGGCTACGAGCAGTACTTC. Translating gives CATSREGGGYEQYF.

Comment on this clone: This specimen includes other DNA sequences encoding the same CDR3. The V and J genes are TRBV7-2 and TRBJ1-5; D not resolved. V was pared by 2 bases and J by 7 bases, with 12 bases between. Looked up from germline, CDR1 is SGHTA and CDR2 is FQGNSA. CDR3 length: 14 residues. In nucleotides, the CDR3 is TGTGCCAGCAGCTTATTGGGCCGAGGGCAGCCCCAGCATTTT. Its protein is CASSLLGRGQPQHF.

V and J are TRBV2 and TRBJ2-3; D remains unclear. Trimming cost V 6 bases and J 2 bases, with 6 bases left between them. The CDR3 totals 12 residues. Germline loops: CDR1 SNHLY, CDR2 FYNNEI. DNA for the CDR3: TGTGCCAGCAGCCGCTACACAGATACGCAGTATTTT. It encodes CASSRYTDTQYF.

Only a few counts were recorded for this clone. This sequence joins TRBV6-6 and TRBJ1-4; possibly TRBD1 for D (5 bases). Trimming took off 5 bases at V and 5 bases at J, with 12 bases between the two ends. The CDR3 runs 14 residues. Looked up from germline, CDR1 is MNHNY and CDR2 is SVGAGI (reference sequence). The CDR3 bases are TGTGCCAGCAGTCAGACAGCGACGAATGAAAAACTGTTTTTT. This sequence encodes CASSQTATNEKLFF.

The chain joins TRBV5-1 to TRBJ2-1; 9 nucleotides match TRBD2. Germline V gene lookup returns CDR1 SGHRS and CDR2 YFSETQ. The ends lost 3 bases at V and 6 bases at J; junction bases unmatched: 10. The length of the CDR3 is 16 residues. CDR3 in DNA: TGCGCCAGCAGCTCTGGACTAGCGAAAAACTTCAATGAGCAGTTCTTC. Protein: CASSSGLAKNFNEQFF.

V is TRBV7-2 and J is TRBJ1-1; 11 bases are shared with TRBD1. The J segment lost 6 bases and the V segment lost 5 bases, leaving 5 bases of the junction unmatched. The CDR3 runs to 14 residues. Germline V gene lookup returns CDR1 SGHTA and CDR2 FQGNSA. The CDR3 DNA is TGTGCCAGCAGCAGACCGGGACAGGGGGCTGAAGCTTTCTTT. It yields the protein CASSRPGQGAEAFF.

This clone has a single count. The chain combines TRBV4-2 with TRBJ2-5, with no clear D. There are 13 residues in the CDR3. Trimming stripped 0 bases from V and 3 bases from J, with 5 bases between. Germline loops: CDR1 LGHNA, CDR2 YNFKEQ. For the CDR3, the DNA is TGTGCCAGCAGCCAAGATGACAAAGAGACCCAGTACTTC. This gives the protein CASSQDDKETQYF.

The gene calls are TRBV5-1 and TRBJ2-1; TRBD2 matches at 13 bases. Trimming removed 4 bases from V and 8 bases from J; junction bases left unmatched: 12. CDR1 is SGHRS, CDR2 YFSETQ, per germline. The CDR3 covers 17 residues. The CDR3 sequence is CASSQHTSGRDQYEQFF. The CDR3 DNA reads TGCGCCAGCAGCCAGCACACTAGCGGGAGGGATCAATATGAGCAGTTCTTC.

This clone was found a few times. V is TRBV7-3 and J is TRBJ1-1, with TRBD1 matching over 9 bases. Germline lookup yields CDR1 SGHTA and CDR2 FQGTGA. With 1 base clipped from V and 4 bases from J, the junction kept 7 bases outside the gene matches. This CDR3 is 16 amino acids long. The CDR3 region has the DNA TGTGCCAGCAGCTTAATGCCGACAGGGGGAGGCACTGAAGCTTTCTTT. It specifies CASSLMPTGGGTEAFF. The full variable domain, with the rest looked up from reference TRBV7-3 and TRBJ1-1, is GAGVSQTPSNKVTEKGKYVELRCDPISGHTALYWYRQSLGQGPEFLIYFQGTGAADDSGLPNDRFFAVRPEGSVSTLKIQRTERGDSAVYLCASSLMPTGGGTEAFFGQGTRLTVV.

The V and J genes are TRBV9 and TRBJ2-5; 9 nucleotides line up with TRBD2. Germline V gives CDR1 SGDLS, CDR2 YYNGEE. V gave up 3 bases and J gave up 5 bases; unmatched junction bases: 11. The CDR3 spans 16 residues. The CDR3 sequence is CASSAFSGSSGETQYF. The CDR3, as DNA: TGTGCCAGCAGCGCTTTTAGCGGGAGCTCGGGGGAGACCCAGTACTTC.

The rearrangement links TRBV4-2 to TRBJ2-5, with 8 bases fitting TRBD2. This CDR3 has 17 amino acids. Trimming took 0 bases from V and 11 from J; bases not matched to a gene: 17. Germline CDR1 reads LGHNA; CDR2 reads YNFKEQ. CDR3 in DNA: TGTGCCAGCAGCCAAGATCGAGGAGGAGCGGGAGCGGGGGAGCAGTACTTC. Residues: CASSQDRGGAGAGEQYF.

The chain carries TRBV19 and TRBJ2-7, with unresolved D. This CDR3 has 14 amino acids. Deletions cut 3 bases from V and 2 bases from J, with 11 bases between. The germline V gene encodes CDR1 LNHDA and CDR2 SQIVND (reference sequence). CDR3 coding DNA: TGTGCCAGTAGTATGGTCACAGATACCTACGAGCAGTACTTC. This translates into CASSMVTDTYEQYF.

The chain has TRBV5-1 and TRBJ2-5, with no clear D. The CDR3 contains 13 residues. Trimming took 0 bases from V and 4 from J, leaving 7 bases between them. The germline V gene encodes CDR1 SGHRS and CDR2 YFSETQ. For the CDR3, the DNA is TGCGCCAGCAGCTTGGCCGTCTCAGAGACCCAGTACTTC. Its protein product is CASSLAVSETQYF. Variable domain in full (rest from reference TRBV5-1 and TRBJ2-5): KAGVTQTPRYLIKTRGQQVTLSCSPISGHRSVSWYQQTPGQGLQFLFEYFSETQRNKGNFPGRFSGRQFSNSRSEMNVSTLELGDSALYLCASSLAVSETQYFGPGTRLLVL.

This rearrangement joins TRBV7-9 to TRBJ2-3; TRBD2 matches 7 bases. The germline CDR1 and CDR2 sequences are SEHNR and FQNEAQ (reference sequence). This CDR3 contains 16 residues. The ends lost 5 bases at V and 4 bases at J; junction bases unmatched: 12. The CDR3 nucleotides are TGTGCCAGCAGCCGCACCGGGCCACGGGAGGCAGATACGCAGTATTTT. Its translation: CASSRTGPREADTQYF.

The rearrangement uses TRBV12-2 and TRBJ2-3; the D call of TRBD1 is as the table states it, not checked on the DNA. TRBV12-2 is marked as a pseudogene. This CDR3 comprises 14 residues. CDR3: CASRFPQSTDTQYF. For the CDR3, the DNA is TGTGCAAGTCGCTTCCCTCAGAGCACAGATACGCAGTATTTT.

This clone was seen more than once but under ten times. J is TRBJ2-2 and V is TRBV7-6; perhaps TRBD1 as D (6 bases). Germline values: CDR1 SGHVS, CDR2 FNYEAQ. The CDR3 spans 14 residues. The germline V and J ends were trimmed by 5 bases and 7 bases, with 14 bases remaining between them. The CDR3 sequence: CASSTYRADGELFF. The CDR3 coding sequence is TGTGCCAGCAGCACCTACAGGGCGGACGGGGAGCTGTTTTTT.

A word on this clone: One junction end disagrees with the germline gene, perhaps due to a read error. The chain is built from TRBV29-1 and TRBJ1-1; maybe TRBD1 (5 bases). The CDR3 loop spans 13 amino acids. CDR1 is SQVTM, CDR2 ANQGSEA, per germline. This CDR3 reads CSVVGQWNTEASF. As DNA, the CDR3 is TGCAGCGTTGTGGGGCAGTGGAACACTGAAGCTTCCTTT. The full variable domain, with the rest looked up from reference TRBV29-1 and TRBJ1-1, is SAVISQKPSRDICQRGTSLTIQCQVDSQVTMMFWYRQQPGQSLTLIATANQGSEATYESGFVIDKFPISRPNLTFSTLTVSNMSPEDSSIYLCSVVGQWNTEASFGQGTRLTVV.